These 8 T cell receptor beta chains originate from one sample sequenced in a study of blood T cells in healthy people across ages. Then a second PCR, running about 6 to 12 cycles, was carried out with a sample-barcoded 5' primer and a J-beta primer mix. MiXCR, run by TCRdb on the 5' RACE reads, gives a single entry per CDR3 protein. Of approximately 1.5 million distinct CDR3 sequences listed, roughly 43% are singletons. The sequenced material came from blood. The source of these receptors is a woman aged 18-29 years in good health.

The CDR3 bases are TGTGCCAGCAGCTTAGGCATTGCCCGGGTGGTGGGCGAGACCCAGTTCTTC. This encodes CASSLGIARVVGETQFF. This sequence joins TRBV11-2 and TRBJ2-1; D remains ambiguous. The CDR3 consists of 17 residues. With 1 base removed from V and 13 bases from J, the gap between germline ends came to 26 bases. CDR1 is SGHAT, CDR2 FQNNGV, per germline.

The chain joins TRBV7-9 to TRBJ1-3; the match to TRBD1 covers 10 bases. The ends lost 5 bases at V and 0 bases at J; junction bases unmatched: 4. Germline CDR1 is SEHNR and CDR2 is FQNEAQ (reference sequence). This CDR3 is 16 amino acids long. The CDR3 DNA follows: TGTGCCAGCAGCGCGGACAGGGGGTCCTCTGGAAACACCATATATTTT. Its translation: CASSADRGSSGNTIYF.

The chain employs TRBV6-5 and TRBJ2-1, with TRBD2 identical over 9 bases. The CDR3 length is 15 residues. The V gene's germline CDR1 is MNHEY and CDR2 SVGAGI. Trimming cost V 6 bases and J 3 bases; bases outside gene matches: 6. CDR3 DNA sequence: TGTGCCAGCAGACTTAGCGGGGGAAACTACAATGAGCAGTTCTTC. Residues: CASRLSGGNYNEQFF.

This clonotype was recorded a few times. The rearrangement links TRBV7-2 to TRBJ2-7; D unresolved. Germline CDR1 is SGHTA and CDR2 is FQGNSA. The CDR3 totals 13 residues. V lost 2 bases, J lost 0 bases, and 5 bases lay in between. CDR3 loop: CASSLYDSYEQYF. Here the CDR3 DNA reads TGTGCCAGCAGCTTATACGACTCCTACGAGCAGTACTTC.

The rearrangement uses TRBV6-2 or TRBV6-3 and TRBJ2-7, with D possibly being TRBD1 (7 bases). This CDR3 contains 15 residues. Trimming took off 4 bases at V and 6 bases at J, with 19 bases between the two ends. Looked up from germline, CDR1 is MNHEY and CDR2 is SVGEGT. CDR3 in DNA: TGTGCCAGCAGTTTTTTACATTACAGGGGACTCGAGCAGTACTTC. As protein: CASSFLHYRGLEQYF.

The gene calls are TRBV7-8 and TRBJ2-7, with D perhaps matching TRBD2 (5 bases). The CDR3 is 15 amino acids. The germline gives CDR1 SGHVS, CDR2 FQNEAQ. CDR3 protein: CAVTMSRGWAYEQYF. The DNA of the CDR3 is TGTGCTGTCACTATGAGCCGGGGATGGGCTTACGAGCAGTACTTC.

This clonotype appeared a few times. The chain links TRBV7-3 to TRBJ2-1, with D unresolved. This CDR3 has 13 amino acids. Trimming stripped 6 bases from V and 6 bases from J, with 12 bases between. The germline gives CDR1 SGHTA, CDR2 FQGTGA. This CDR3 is CASSLSLVNEQFF. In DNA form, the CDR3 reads TGTGCCAGCAGTTTATCGTTGGTCAATGAGCAGTTCTTC.

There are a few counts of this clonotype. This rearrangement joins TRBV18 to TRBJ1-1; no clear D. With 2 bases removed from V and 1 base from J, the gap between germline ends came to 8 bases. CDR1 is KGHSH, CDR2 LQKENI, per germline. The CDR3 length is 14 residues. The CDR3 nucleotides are TGTGCCAGCTCACCAGGATCAGGGAACACTGAAGCTTTCTTT. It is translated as CASSPGSGNTEAFF.